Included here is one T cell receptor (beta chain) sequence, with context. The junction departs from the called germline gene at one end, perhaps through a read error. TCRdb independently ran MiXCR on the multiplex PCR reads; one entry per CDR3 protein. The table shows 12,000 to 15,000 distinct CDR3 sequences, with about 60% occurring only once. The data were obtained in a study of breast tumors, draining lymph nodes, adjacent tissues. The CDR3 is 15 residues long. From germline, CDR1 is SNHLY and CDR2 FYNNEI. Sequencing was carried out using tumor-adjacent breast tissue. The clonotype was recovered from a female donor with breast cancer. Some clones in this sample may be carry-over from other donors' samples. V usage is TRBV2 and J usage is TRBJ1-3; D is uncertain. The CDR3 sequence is CTSRKASVSGNTIYF. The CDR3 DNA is TGTACCAGCAGGAAGGCTTCGGTCTCTGGAAACACCATATATTTT.